The 27 T cell receptor beta chains listed next were all sequenced from one sample in a study of T-cell memory formation after mild COVID-19. A single record per CDR3 protein comes from TCRdb applying MiXCR to the 5' RACE reads. The sample has 470,000 or so distinct CDR3 sequences, approximately 18% seen once. Sequencing was performed on PBMCs or a T cell subset sorted from them (not recorded which). The receptors here all came from a young man who had mild COVID-19 (a few samples of this study predate the infection). Cell type and time point are not known.

This chain connects TRBV6-6 to TRBJ2-1, with D unresolved. The CDR3 is made up of 12 amino acids. Germline V gene lookup returns CDR1 MNHNY and CDR2 SVGAGI (reference sequence). V was pared by 8 bases and J by 6 bases, with 11 bases between. CDR3 DNA sequence: TGTGCCAGCCGGGCCTTTGTCAATGAGCAGTTCTTC. Amino acids: CASRAFVNEQFF.

This clonotype came up a few times. The chain has TRBV27 and TRBJ1-5; D is perhaps TRBD1 (6 bases). Per the germline V gene, CDR1 is MNHEY and CDR2 is SMNVEV (reference sequence). The CDR3 has 15 amino acids. Trimming removed 5 bases at V and 6 bases at J, with 17 bases between. CDR3 DNA sequence: TGTGCCAGCAGTAGGGTGGGGGGCGCGGCTCAGCCCCAGCATTTT. This codes for CASSRVGGAAQPQHF.

This clonotype was seen only once. The genes are TRBV4-1 and TRBJ2-5; 8 bases map to TRBD2. CDR3 length: 15 amino acids. The J segment lost 4 bases and the V segment lost 5 bases, leaving 9 bases of the junction unmatched. Looked up from germline, CDR1 is MGHRA and CDR2 is YSYEKL. The CDR3 DNA follows: TGCGCCAGCAGCTTCCGGGGGGGGCCAATAGAGACCCAGTACTTC. Protein sequence: CASSFRGGPIETQYF.

This clonotype turned up a few times. This sequence joins TRBV7-2 and TRBJ2-5; 9 bases are shared with TRBD1. In germline, CDR1 is SGHTA, CDR2 FQGNSA. Trimming at V came to 5 bases and at J to 1 base, leaving 14 bases not matched to a gene. CDR3 length: 18 amino acids. The CDR3 reads CASSRQGVSGPTQETQYF. The CDR3 region has the DNA TGTGCCAGCAGCCGACAGGGGGTTTCAGGCCCCACCCAAGAGACCCAGTACTTC.

This clonotype appeared a few times. This chain connects TRBV11-3 to TRBJ2-1; D ambiguous. This CDR3 spans 16 amino acids. The ends were cut back, 2 bases at V and 5 bases at J, with 16 bases in the middle. CDR1 SGHNT and CDR2 YENEEA come from the germline V gene. The CDR3 coding sequence is TGTGCCAGCAGCTTAAGAGACTTGCCTGGCGACAATGAGCAGTTCTTC. Protein sequence: CASSLRDLPGDNEQFF.

The chain employs TRBV29-1 and TRBJ2-5; maybe TRBD2 (7 bases). Germline V gene lookup returns CDR1 SQVTM and CDR2 ANQGSEA. The CDR3 sequence is 12 residues long. The CDR3 sequence: CSGGAVQETQYF. Here the CDR3 DNA reads TGCAGTGGGGGGGCAGTACAAGAGACCCAGTACTTC.

This chain links TRBV18 with TRBJ2-3; TRBD2 is a possible D gene (5 bases). This CDR3 has 15 residues. Trimming stripped 3 bases from V and 11 bases from J, with 21 bases between. Germline values: CDR1 KGHSH, CDR2 LQKENI. This CDR3 reads CASSPTYTGREKQYF. The CDR3 DNA reads as TGTGCCAGCTCACCTACCTACACCGGTCGGGAAAAGCAGTATTTT.

This rearrangement joins TRBV11-2 to TRBJ1-4, with D unresolved. The V gene lost 5 bases and the J gene lost 4 bases, with 17 bases spanning the gap. From germline, CDR1 is SGHAT and CDR2 FQNNGV. This CDR3 spans 16 amino acids. The CDR3 loop reads CASSRFPRGLNEKLFF. The CDR3 nucleotides read TGTGCCAGCAGCCGCTTTCCAAGAGGGCTTAATGAAAAACTGTTTTTT.

This rearrangement joins TRBV29-1 to TRBJ2-1; D not certain. This CDR3 is 14 amino acids long. V gave up 6 bases and J gave up 2 bases, with 14 bases separating them. The germline CDR1 and CDR2 sequences are SQVTM and ANQGSEA. CDR3 DNA: TGCAGCGTACCTCCTGGTGGCGCCTACAATGAGCAGTTCTTC. This gives the protein CSVPPGGAYNEQFF.

The chain joins TRBV7-2 to TRBJ1-2; D gene ambiguous. CDR1 and CDR2 from the germline V gene are SGHTA and FQGNSA. This CDR3 has 15 residues. Trimming pared 5 bases from V and 8 bases from J, leaving 21 bases between. CDR3 sequence reads: CASSLQNAIGQGYTF. For the CDR3, the DNA is TGTGCCAGCAGCCTACAAAACGCGATAGGCCAGGGCTACACCTTC.

The chain joins TRBV9 to TRBJ2-3; TRBD2 agrees at 7 bases. After removal of 0 bases from V and 6 bases from J, the junction contained 7 bases not matched to a gene. The CDR3 loop spans 15 amino acids. Germline CDR1 SGDLS, CDR2 YYNGEE. DNA for the CDR3: TGTGCCAGCAGCGTAGGGCCTAGCGGCCTGGATACGCAGTATTTT. Protein sequence: CASSVGPSGLDTQYF.

This chain joins TRBV30 and TRBJ1-4; TRBD1 matches 7 bases. V trimming: 7 bases; J trimming: 5 bases; junction bases outside the gene matches: 7. Germline lookup yields CDR1 GTSNPN and CDR2 SVGIG (reference sequence). CDR3 length equals 13 residues. CDR3 loop: CASTGQTNEKLFF. The CDR3 bases are TGTGCCTCGACGGGACAGACAAATGAAAAACTGTTTTTT. The full variable domain, in which reference TRBV30 and TRBJ1-4 provide the parts outside the CDR3, is SQTIHQWPATLVQPVGSPLSLECTVEGTSNPNLYWYRQAAGRGLQLLFYSVGIGQISSEVPQNLSASRPQDRQFILSSKKLLLSDSGFYLCASTGQTNEKLFFGSGTQLSVL.

The J gene is TRBJ2-4, the V gene TRBV19, with D uncertain. The CDR3 length is 15 residues. CDR1 is LNHDA, CDR2 SQIVND, per germline (reference sequence). The V and J ends lost 10 bases and 6 bases respectively, with 22 bases between them. The CDR3 DNA sequence: TGTGCCACTCAGGACCGGGCAAAGGCTCTAAACATTCAGTACTTC. As protein: CATQDRAKALNIQYF.

Many counts were recorded for this clonotype. The chain is built from TRBV7-2 and TRBJ2-7, with D perhaps TRBD2 (6 bases). Germline V lookup: CDR1 SGHTA, CDR2 FQGNSA. The CDR3 sequence is 15 residues long. V was pared by 1 base and J by 2 bases, with 12 bases between. CDR3 residues: CASSLGGGEPYEQYF. The DNA of the CDR3 is TGTGCCAGCAGCTTAGGAGGCGGGGAACCCTACGAGCAGTACTTC.

The chain has TRBV6-6 and TRBJ1-1; D not resolved. Germline values: CDR1 MNHNY, CDR2 SVGAGI (reference sequence). The CDR3 runs 17 residues. The V gene lost 2 bases and the J gene lost 1 base, with 17 bases spanning the gap. CDR3 loop: CASSYTVDQTGNTEAFF. In DNA form, the CDR3 reads TGTGCCAGCAGTTACACCGTGGACCAGACCGGGAACACTGAAGCTTTCTTT.

V and J are TRBV27 and TRBJ1-2, with D tentatively TRBD1 (5 bases). Between the trimmed V and J ends, which lost 2 bases and 0 bases, there was a span of 10 bases. Germline V lookup: CDR1 MNHEY, CDR2 SMNVEV (reference sequence). This CDR3 has 15 amino acids. The chain's CDR3 is CASSLRVGANYGYTF. CDR3 DNA sequence: TGTGCCAGCAGTTTACGCGTGGGGGCTAACTATGGCTACACCTTC.

The chain uses TRBV6-2 or TRBV6-3 and TRBJ1-2; maybe TRBD1 (5 bases). CDR3 length equals 13 residues. Germline assignment: CDR1 MNHEY and CDR2 SVGEGT. V lost 5 bases and J lost 5, with 12 bases in between. CDR3 nucleotide sequence: TGTGCCAGCAGTCCGGATGAGGGGTATGGCTACACCTTC. The encoded protein is CASSPDEGYGYTF.

At least ten counts were recorded for this clonotype. V is TRBV27 and J is TRBJ2-5; 9 positions match TRBD2. Germline V gene lookup returns CDR1 MNHEY and CDR2 SMNVEV (reference sequence). The length of the CDR3 is 17 residues. The ends lost 0 bases at V and 2 bases at J; junction bases unmatched: 7. CDR3 DNA sequence: TGTGCCAGCAGTTTATCGCCACCGGGACTAGCTCAAGAGACCCAGTACTTC. Translating gives CASSLSPPGLAQETQYF.

In this sample, this clonotype turned up a few times. The rearrangement joins TRBV6-5 to TRBJ1-2; D call uncertain. Germline assignment: CDR1 MNHEY and CDR2 SVGAGI. V lost 6 bases and J lost 4, with 15 bases in between. The CDR3 consists of 14 residues. As DNA, the CDR3 is TGTGCCAGCAGAGAACCCGCAGCGGGCTATGGCTACACCTTC. Protein sequence: CASREPAAGYGYTF.

The genes are TRBV5-1 and TRBJ2-2; the D gene is possibly TRBD2 (5 bases). Trimming took 0 bases from V and 1 from J, leaving 10 bases between them. This CDR3 region has 16 residues. Per germline, CDR1 SGHRS and CDR2 YFSETQ. In DNA form, the CDR3 reads TGCGCCAGCAGCTTGGGCGGACTGAGGAACACCGGGGAGCTGTTTTTT. Encoded protein: CASSLGGLRNTGELFF.

This clonotype was counted between two and nine times. The J gene is TRBJ1-1, the V gene TRBV12-3 or TRBV12-4, with D uncertain. The CDR3 spans 14 residues. V was pared by 5 bases and J by 3 bases, with 13 bases between. The chain's CDR3 is CASSPLRGHTEAFF. CDR3 sequence (DNA): TGTGCCAGCAGTCCTCTTCGGGGTCACACTGAAGCTTTCTTT.

Details on this clonotype: A single base separates this from a much larger clone, so it may be a read error. The rearrangement links TRBV9 to TRBJ2-6; D might be TRBD1 (6 bases). This CDR3 spans 15 amino acids. CDR1 is SGDLS and CDR2 is YYNGEE in the germline V gene. Written as DNA, the CDR3 is TGTGCCAGCATCGTAGCAGGGGCTGGGGCCAACGTCCTGACTTTC. This codes for CASIVAGAGANVLTF.

This clonotype was observed a handful of times. The chain couples TRBV7-2 to TRBJ1-1; D gene uncertain. Germline CDR1 is SGHTA and CDR2 is FQGNSA. There are 14 residues in the CDR3. V was shortened by 5 bases and J by 0 bases, with 10 bases between the two germline ends. The CDR3 region has the DNA TGTGCCAGCAGCCAAGGACCGCTGAACACTGAAGCTTTCTTT. Translated, it gives CASSQGPLNTEAFF.

This clonotype was seen more than once but under ten times. The CDR3 sequence is CASSVGGGPLDQPQHF. The CDR3 bases are TGTGCCAGCAGCGTAGGAGGAGGTCCCCTGGATCAGCCCCAGCATTTT. This chain joins TRBV9 and TRBJ1-5; D call uncertain. Germline V gene sequence: CDR1 SGDLS, CDR2 YYNGEE. There are 16 residues in the CDR3. V dropped 0 bases and J dropped 5 bases, with 15 bases sitting between them.

This clonotype has just a few counts. V is TRBV28 and J is TRBJ2-1, with TRBD2 identical over 11 bases. The ends lost 7 bases at V and 1 base at J; junction bases unmatched: 9. Germline V CDR1 and CDR2: MDHEN, SYDVKM. The CDR3 has 17 residues. The DNA for the CDR3 is TGTGCCAGCAATTCGGCTAGCGGGGGGTTGTCCTACAATGAGCAGTTCTTC. This sequence encodes CASNSASGGLSYNEQFF.

V usage is TRBV7-9 and J usage is TRBJ2-7, with TRBD2 as a possible D gene (5 bases). Per the germline V gene, CDR1 is SEHNR and CDR2 is FQNEAQ (reference sequence). V gave up 3 bases and J gave up 3 bases, with 12 bases separating them. The CDR3 totals 14 residues. CDR3 DNA: TGTGCCAGCAGCTTTGGTCTAGCCAACTACGAGCAGTACTTC. Residues: CASSFGLANYEQYF.

This rearrangement joins TRBV5-4 to TRBJ2-7, with D possibly being TRBD2 (5 bases). Germline V lookup: CDR1 SGHNT, CDR2 YYREEE (reference sequence). CDR3 length: 12 amino acids. Deletions cut 2 bases from V and 6 bases from J, with 9 bases between. CDR3 in DNA: TGTGCCAGCAGCTTTCCGGGAAGCGAGCAGTACGTC. It specifies CASSFPGSEQYV.